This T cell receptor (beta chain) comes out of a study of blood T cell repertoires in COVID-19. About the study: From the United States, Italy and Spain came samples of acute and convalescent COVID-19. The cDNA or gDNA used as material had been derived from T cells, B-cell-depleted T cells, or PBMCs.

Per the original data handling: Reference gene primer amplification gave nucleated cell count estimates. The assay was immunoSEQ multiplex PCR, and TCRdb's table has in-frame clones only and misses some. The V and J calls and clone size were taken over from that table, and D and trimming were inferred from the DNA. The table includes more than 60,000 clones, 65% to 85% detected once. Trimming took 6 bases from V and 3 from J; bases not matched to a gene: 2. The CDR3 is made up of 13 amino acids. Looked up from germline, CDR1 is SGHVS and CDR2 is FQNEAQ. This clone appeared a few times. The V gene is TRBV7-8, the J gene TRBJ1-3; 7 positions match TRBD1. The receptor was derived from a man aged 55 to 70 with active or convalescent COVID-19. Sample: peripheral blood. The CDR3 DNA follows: TGTGCCAGCAGGGGGACAGTTGGAAACACCATATATTTT. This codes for CASRGTVGNTIYF.